This is a list of T cell receptor beta chains from one sample in a study of T-cell memory formation after mild COVID-19. TCRdb reprocessed the 5' RACE reads with MiXCR, giving one entry per CDR3 protein. The sample shows over 40,000 distinct CDR3 sequences, 12% of them seen only once. Sequenced: PBMCs or a T cell subset sorted from them (not recorded which). The receptors were gathered from a man between 18 and 29 years old who had mild COVID-19 (a few samples of this study predate the infection). Cell type and time point are not known. CDR3s include the opening cysteine and the closing phenylalanine or tryptophan. D genes are given only for firm matches. Clone size is given for some rows only: seen once, a few or many times, or a class if the clone is expanded.

d_gene	j_gene	v_gene	abundance	CDR3aa	CDR3nt
TRBD1	TRBJ1-6	TRBV6-5	few	CASSYTGQGNSPLHF	TGTGCCAGCAGTTACACGGGACAGGGGAATTCACCCCTCCACTTT
NA	TRBJ2-2	TRBV7-9	few	CASSAPGPTTGELFF	TGTGCCAGCAGCGCGCCGGGGCCAACTACCGGGGAGCTGTTTTTT
TRBD2	TRBJ2-4	TRBV7-6	many	CASSSGGAKNIQYF	TGTGCCAGCAGCTCCGGGGGGGCCAAAAACATTCAGTACTTC
NA	TRBJ2-3	TRBV7-8	few	CASTVGTAYTDTQYF	TGTGCCAGCACCGTAGGGACGGCCTACACAGATACGCAGTATTTT
NA	TRBJ1-1	TRBV3-1	many	CASSPGFGFNTEAFF	TGTGCCAGCAGCCCTGGATTTGGATTTAACACTGAAGCTTTCTTT
TRBD1	TRBJ2-2	TRBV4-3	few	CASSQETGTGELFF	TGCGCCAGCAGCCAAGAGACAGGGACCGGGGAGCTGTTTTTT
TRBD1	TRBJ2-7	TRBV23-1	NA	CASSQSYLPQGGPEDRLEEQYF	TGCGCCAGCAGTCAATCTTATTTGCCCCAAGGGGGACCCGAGGACAGGTTGGAAGAGCAGTACTTC
NA	TRBJ2-1	TRBV28	few	CASSLIWSYSDEQFF	TGTGCCAGCAGCCTCATCTGGTCTTACTCGGACGAGCAGTTCTTC
NA	TRBJ2-1	TRBV25-1	few	CASSVGIGQFF	TGTGCCAGCAGTGTTGGGATCGGGCAGTTCTTC
TRBD2	TRBJ2-7	TRBV7-2	few	CASSRTSGASYEQYF	TGTGCCAGCAGTCGGACTAGCGGGGCCTCCTACGAGCAGTACTTC
NA	TRBJ2-3	TRBV5-1	NA	CASSTGTGPSTDTQYF	TGCGCCAGCAGCACTGGGACTGGCCCTAGCACAGATACGCAGTATTTT
NA	TRBJ1-2	TRBV5-4	NA	CASSLITGGYTF	TGTGCCAGCAGTTTGATAACGGGCGGCTACACCTTC
TRBD2	TRBJ2-3	TRBV15	few	CATSRLGTSVGRTQYF	TGTGCCACCAGCAGACTTGGGACTAGCGTCGGGAGGACGCAGTATTTT
NA	TRBJ1-2	TRBV27	NA	CASSLSGLYGYTF	TGTGCCAGCAGTTTAAGTGGATTATATGGCTACACCTTC
NA	TRBJ2-3	TRBV20-1	few	CSATPGRGSDTQYF	TGCAGTGCTACCCCCGGCCGGGGATCAGATACGCAGTATTTT
NA	TRBJ1-5	TRBV27	few	CASSLTGGDKSNQPQHF	TGTGCCAGCAGTCTCACCGGGGGGGACAAGAGCAATCAGCCCCAGCATTTT
NA	TRBJ1-1	TRBV12-3/TRBV12-4	NA	CASSPSSFRTEAFF	TGTGCCAGCAGCCCGAGTAGTTTTAGAACTGAAGCTTTCTTT
NA	TRBJ1-6	TRBV15	NA	CATRRDSATLHF	TGTGCCACCAGGCGGGACTCGGCCACCCTCCACTTT
NA	TRBJ2-3	TRBV24-1	NA	CATSDLSLGSTDTQYF	TGTGCCACCAGTGATTTGTCGTTGGGCAGCACAGATACGCAGTATTTT
NA	TRBJ2-2	TRBV27	few	CASHLGASGNTGELFF	TGTGCCAGCCACTTGGGGGCTAGCGGAAACACCGGGGAGCTGTTTTTT
NA	TRBJ1-2	TRBV7-9	NA	CASSLALGERYGYTF	TGTGCCAGCAGCTTAGCGTTAGGGGAACGCTATGGCTACACCTTC
TRBD2	TRBJ2-3	TRBV18	few	CASSRGGLAEGTDTQYF	TGTGCCAGCTCACGAGGCGGACTAGCGGAGGGCACAGATACGCAGTATTTT
NA	TRBJ2-1	TRBV6-5	few	CASRHGQYNEQFF	TGTGCCAGCAGGCACGGACAGTACAATGAGCAGTTCTTC
NA	TRBJ1-3	TRBV6-1	NA	CASSVRGGPLRAGNTIYF	TGTGCCAGCAGTGTCCGGGGGGGGCCTCTAAGAGCTGGAAACACCATATATTTT
NA	TRBJ2-5	TRBV5-1	many	CASSLGDTSQETQYF	TGCGCCAGCAGCTTGGGAGACACGAGCCAAGAGACCCAGTACTTC
NA	TRBJ2-3	TRBV6-2/TRBV6-3	NA	CASSYIHDTQYF	TGTGCCAGCAGTTATATCCACGATACGCAGTATTTT
NA	TRBJ2-3	TRBV20-1	few	CSASTYSQGNTQYF	TGCAGTGCTAGCACGTACTCTCAGGGGAATACGCAGTATTTT
NA	TRBJ2-2	TRBV24-1	few	CATSAPTGELFF	TGTGCCACCAGTGCCCCTACCGGGGAGCTGTTTTTT
NA	TRBJ2-2	TRBV3-1	NA	CASSPRVLSGELFF	TGTGCCAGCAGCCCGAGGGTTCTCTCCGGGGAGCTGTTTTTT